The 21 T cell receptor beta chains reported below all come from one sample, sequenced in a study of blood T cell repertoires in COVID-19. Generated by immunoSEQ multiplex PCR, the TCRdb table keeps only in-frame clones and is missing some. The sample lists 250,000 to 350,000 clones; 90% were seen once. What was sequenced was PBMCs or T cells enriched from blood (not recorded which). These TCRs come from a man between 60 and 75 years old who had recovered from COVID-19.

The CDR3 DNA follows: TGTGCCTGGAGTGTTGGGGGGTGGCTCCCTGAAGCTTTCTTT. Protein sequence: CAWSVGGWLPEAFF. V usage is TRBV30 and J usage is TRBJ1-1; the D gene is possibly TRBD1 (5 bases). The V gene lost 0 bases and the J gene lost 6 bases, with 14 bases spanning the gap. Germline V gives CDR1 GTSNPN, CDR2 SVGIG (reference sequence). The CDR3 is made up of 14 amino acids.

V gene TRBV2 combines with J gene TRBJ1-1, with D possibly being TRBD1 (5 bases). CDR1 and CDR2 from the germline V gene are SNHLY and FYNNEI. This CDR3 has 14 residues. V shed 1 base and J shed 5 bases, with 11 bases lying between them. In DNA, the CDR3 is TGTGCCAGCAGTGAAGAAGCGGGGGTAACTGAAGCTTTCTTT. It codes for CASSEEAGVTEAFF.

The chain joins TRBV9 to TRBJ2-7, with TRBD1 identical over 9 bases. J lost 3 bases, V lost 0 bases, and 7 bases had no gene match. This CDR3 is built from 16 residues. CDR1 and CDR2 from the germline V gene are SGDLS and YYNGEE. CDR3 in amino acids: CASSVGGTGSIYEQYF. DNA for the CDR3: TGTGCCAGCAGCGTAGGAGGGACAGGGAGTATCTACGAGCAGTACTTC.

The CDR3 coding sequence is TGCGCCAGCAGCTCCAAAACTAGGGGGGAGACCCAGTACTTC. Translation: CASSSKTRGETQYF. This rearrangement joins TRBV5-1 to TRBJ2-5; possibly TRBD1 for D (6 bases). The CDR3 covers 14 residues. V gave up 3 bases and J gave up 5 bases, with 14 bases separating them. Germline V lookup: CDR1 SGHRS, CDR2 YFSETQ.

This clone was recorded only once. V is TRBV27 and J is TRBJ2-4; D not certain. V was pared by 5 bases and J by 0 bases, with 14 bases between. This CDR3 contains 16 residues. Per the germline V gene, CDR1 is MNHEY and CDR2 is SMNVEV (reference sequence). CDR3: CASSPSLQVAKNIQYF. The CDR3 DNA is TGTGCCAGCAGTCCAAGCCTCCAAGTAGCCAAAAACATTCAGTACTTC.

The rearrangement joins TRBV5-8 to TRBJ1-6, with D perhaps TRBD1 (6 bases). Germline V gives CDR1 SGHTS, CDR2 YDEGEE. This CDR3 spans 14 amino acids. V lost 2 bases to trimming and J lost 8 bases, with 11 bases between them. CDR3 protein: CASSLGNRDSPLHF. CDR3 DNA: TGTGCCAGCAGCTTAGGAAACAGGGATTCACCCCTCCACTTT.

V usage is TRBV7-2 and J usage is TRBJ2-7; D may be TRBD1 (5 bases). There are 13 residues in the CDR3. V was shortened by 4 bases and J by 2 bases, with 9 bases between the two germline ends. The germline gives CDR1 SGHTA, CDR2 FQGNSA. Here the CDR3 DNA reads TGTGCCAGCAGCTCCGACAGAACCTACGAGCAGTACTTC. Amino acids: CASSSDRTYEQYF.

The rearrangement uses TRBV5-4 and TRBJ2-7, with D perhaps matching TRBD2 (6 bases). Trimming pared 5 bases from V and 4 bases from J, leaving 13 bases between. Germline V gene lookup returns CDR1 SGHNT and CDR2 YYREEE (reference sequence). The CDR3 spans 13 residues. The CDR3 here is CASSDGGLYEQYF. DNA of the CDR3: TGTGCCAGCAGTGACGGGGGATTATACGAGCAGTACTTC.

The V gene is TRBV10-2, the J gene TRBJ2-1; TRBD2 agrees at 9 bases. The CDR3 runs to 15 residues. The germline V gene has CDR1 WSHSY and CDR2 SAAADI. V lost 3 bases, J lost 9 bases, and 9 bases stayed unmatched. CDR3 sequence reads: CASSEVSGRRGEQFF. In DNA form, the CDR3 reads TGCGCCAGCAGTGAAGTTAGCGGGAGAAGGGGTGAGCAGTTCTTC.

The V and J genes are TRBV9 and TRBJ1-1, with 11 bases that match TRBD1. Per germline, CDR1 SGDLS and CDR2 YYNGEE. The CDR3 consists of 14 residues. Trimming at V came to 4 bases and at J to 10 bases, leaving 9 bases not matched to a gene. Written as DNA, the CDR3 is TGTGCCAGCAGCCCAACGGGGACAGGGGGTTTAGCTTTCTTT. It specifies CASSPTGTGGLAFF.

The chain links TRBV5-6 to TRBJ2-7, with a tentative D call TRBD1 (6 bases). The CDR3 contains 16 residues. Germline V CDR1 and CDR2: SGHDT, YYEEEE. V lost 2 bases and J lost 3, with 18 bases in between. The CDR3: CASSLDTRTAYYEQYF. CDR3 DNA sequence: TGTGCCAGCAGCTTAGATACCAGGACAGCCTACTACGAGCAGTACTTC.

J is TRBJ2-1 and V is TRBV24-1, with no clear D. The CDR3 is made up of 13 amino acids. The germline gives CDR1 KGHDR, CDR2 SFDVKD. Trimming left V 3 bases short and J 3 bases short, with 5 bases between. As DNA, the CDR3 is TGTGCCACCAGTGATCCAGGCTACAATGAGCAGTTCTTC. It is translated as CATSDPGYNEQFF.

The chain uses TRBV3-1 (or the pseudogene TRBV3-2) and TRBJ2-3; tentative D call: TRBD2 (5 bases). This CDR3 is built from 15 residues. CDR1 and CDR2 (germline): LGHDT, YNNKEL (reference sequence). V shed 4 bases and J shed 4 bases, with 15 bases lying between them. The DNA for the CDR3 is TGTGCCAGCAGCCCCGCCGGAGGAGCGTCAGATACGCAGTATTTT. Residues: CASSPAGGASDTQYF.

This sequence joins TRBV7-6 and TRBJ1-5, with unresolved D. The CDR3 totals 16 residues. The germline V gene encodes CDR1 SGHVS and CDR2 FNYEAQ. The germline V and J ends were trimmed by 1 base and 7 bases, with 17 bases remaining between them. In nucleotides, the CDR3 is TGTGCCAGCAGCTTAGGAAGCGCCCAAGTACGACAGCCCCAGCATTTT. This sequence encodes CASSLGSAQVRQPQHF. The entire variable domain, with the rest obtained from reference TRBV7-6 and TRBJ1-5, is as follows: GAGVSQSPRYKVTKRGQDVALRCDPISGHVSLYWYRQALGQGPEFLTYFNYEAQQDKSGLPNDRFSAERPEGSISTLTIQRTEQRDSAMYRCASSLGSAQVRQPQHFGDGTRLSIL.

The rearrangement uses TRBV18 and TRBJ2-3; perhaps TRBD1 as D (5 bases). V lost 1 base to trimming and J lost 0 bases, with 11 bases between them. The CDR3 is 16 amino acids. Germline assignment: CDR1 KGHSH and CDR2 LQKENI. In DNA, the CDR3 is TGTGCCAGCTCACCACAATGGCAGGGTAGCACAGATACGCAGTATTTT. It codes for CASSPQWQGSTDTQYF.

The CDR3: CASSDSGGLGYTF. The CDR3 DNA reads TGCGCCAGCAGTGATTCGGGGGGGTTGGGCTACACCTTC. The chain couples TRBV10-2 to TRBJ1-2, with D perhaps matching TRBD1 (5 bases). CDR3 length: 13 residues. In germline, CDR1 is WSHSY, CDR2 SAAADI. V was pared by 3 bases and J by 8 bases, with 13 bases between.

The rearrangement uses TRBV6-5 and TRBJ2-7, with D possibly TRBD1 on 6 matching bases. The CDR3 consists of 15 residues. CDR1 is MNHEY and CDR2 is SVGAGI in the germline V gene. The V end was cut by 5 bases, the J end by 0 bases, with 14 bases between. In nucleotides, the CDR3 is TGTGCCAGCAGTACCCGAGGGGACACCTCCTACGAGCAGTACTTC. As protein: CASSTRGDTSYEQYF.

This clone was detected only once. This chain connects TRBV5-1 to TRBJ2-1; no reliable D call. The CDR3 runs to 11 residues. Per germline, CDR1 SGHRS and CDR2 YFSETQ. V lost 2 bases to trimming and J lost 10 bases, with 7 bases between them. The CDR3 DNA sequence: TGCGCCAGCAGCTTCGAGGCGGAGCAGTTCTTC. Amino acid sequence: CASSFEAEQFF. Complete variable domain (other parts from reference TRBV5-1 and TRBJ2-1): KAGVTQTPRYLIKTRGQQVTLSCSPISGHRSVSWYQQTPGQGLQFLFEYFSETQRNKGNFPGRFSGRQFSNSRSEMNVSTLELGDSALYLCASSFEAEQFFGPGTRLTVL.

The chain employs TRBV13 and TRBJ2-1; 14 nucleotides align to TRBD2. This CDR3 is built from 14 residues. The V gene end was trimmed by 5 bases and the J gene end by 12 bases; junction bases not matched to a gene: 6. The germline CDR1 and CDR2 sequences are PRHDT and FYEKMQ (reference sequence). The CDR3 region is CASSPPGLAGVQFF. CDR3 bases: TGTGCCAGCAGCCCACCGGGACTAGCGGGAGTGCAGTTCTTC.

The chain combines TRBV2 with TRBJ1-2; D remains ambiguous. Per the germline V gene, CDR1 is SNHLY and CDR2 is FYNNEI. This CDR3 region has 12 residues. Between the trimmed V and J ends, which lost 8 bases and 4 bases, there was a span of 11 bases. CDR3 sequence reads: CASQKGGYGYTF. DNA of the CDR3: TGTGCCAGCCAGAAAGGAGGCTATGGCTACACCTTC.

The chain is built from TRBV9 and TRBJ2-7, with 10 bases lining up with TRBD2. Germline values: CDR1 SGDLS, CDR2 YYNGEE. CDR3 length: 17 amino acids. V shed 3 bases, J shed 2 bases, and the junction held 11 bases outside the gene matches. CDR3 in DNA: TGTGCCAGCAGCGAGGGGGGACTAGCGACTCTGCCCTACGAGCAGTACTTC. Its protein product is CASSEGGLATLPYEQYF.